One sample yielded the 5 T cell receptor beta chains listed below, sequenced in a study of blood T cell repertoires in COVID-19. Only in-frame clones appear in the TCRdb table, and some are missing; sequencing was by immunoSEQ multiplex PCR. This table holds more than 300,000 clones, approximately 89% found once. The sample taken for sequencing was PBMCs or T cells enriched from blood (not recorded which). The origin of the receptors is a man aged 35 to 55 in a cohort exposed to, infected with or recovered from COVID-19 (not recorded which).

This chain connects TRBV27 to TRBJ1-4; a possible D gene is TRBD1 (6 bases). The CDR3 sequence is 13 residues long. Trimming pared 3 bases from V and 8 bases from J, leaving 10 bases between. CDR1 is MNHEY, CDR2 SMNVEV, per germline (reference sequence). CDR3 residues: CASSFTGPEKLFF. The CDR3 DNA is TGTGCCAGCAGTTTTACAGGGCCGGAAAAACTGTTTTTT.

This clone was found a few times. At one of its ends the junction is not consistent with the germline gene, which may arise from a read error. V and J are TRBV28 and TRBJ2-7, with a weak D call TRBD1 (6 bases). This CDR3 region has 14 residues. The germline gives CDR1 MDHEN, CDR2 SYDVKM. The CDR3, as DNA: TGTGCCAGCAGTTTTCGGGACACCAAAAATAGGATGGACTTC. Protein sequence: CASSFRDTKNRMDF. Variable domain in full (rest from reference TRBV28 and TRBJ2-7): DVKVTQSSRYLVKRTGEKVFLECVQDMDHENMFWYRQDPGLGLRLIYFSYDVKMKEKGDIPEGYSVSREKKERFSLILESASTNQTSMYLCASSFRDTKNRMDFGPGTRLTVT.

This clone was found a few times. J is TRBJ1-5 and V is TRBV7-2; TRBD1 matches at 7 bases. V dropped 5 bases and J dropped 5; count of bases not matched to a gene: 6. This CDR3 is 14 amino acids long. Germline V gene sequence: CDR1 SGHTA, CDR2 FQGNSA. CDR3 nucleotide sequence: TGTGCCAGCAGCCTAGGACAGGTGCATCAGCCCCAGCATTTT. Translated, it gives CASSLGQVHQPQHF.

The V and J genes are TRBV19 and TRBJ2-3; the D gene is possibly TRBD2 (7 bases). The germline V and J ends were trimmed by 5 bases and 4 bases, with 13 bases remaining between them. The CDR3 is 14 residues long. From germline, CDR1 is LNHDA and CDR2 SQIVND (reference sequence). CDR3 nucleotide sequence: TGTGCCAGTAGTCCCCGGGGGGCGGCAGATACGCAGTATTTT. Translation gives CASSPRGAADTQYF.

This clone has only one observation. The junction departs from the called germline gene at one end, perhaps through a read error. This chain links TRBV7-3 with TRBJ1-2; D possibly corresponds to TRBD1 (5 bases). Looked up from germline, CDR1 is SGHTA and CDR2 is FQGTGA. This CDR3 is 16 amino acids long. CDR3 sequence (DNA): TGTGCCAGCAGCATAACTCCGACAGCCGACTCTGAGGGCTACACCTTC. Amino acid sequence: CASSITPTADSEGYTF.